The present TCR beta chain was sequenced within a study of cytomegalovirus exposure and HLA in healthy donors. Regarding the study as a whole: In a later analysis, TCR association rates varied by HLA locus: DRB1 most, HLA-C fewest. In an earlier analysis, productive rearrangement rates for most beta V segments clustered near 87% or 30%.

PCR employed 60 Vbeta and 13 Jbeta primers. Measured with immunoSEQ multiplex PCR; TCRdb has only the in-frame clones, and not every one. The repertoire consists of 95,000 to 150,000 clones, with 60% to 85% occurring once and the leading ten covering 2.7%. As to this clone: Its specificity is unknown.

The CDR3 sequence is 15 residues long. The V gene end was trimmed by 3 bases and the J gene end by 5 bases; junction bases not matched to a gene: 8. Germline V lookup: CDR1 KGHSH, CDR2 LQKENI. This sequence joins TRBV18 and TRBJ2-5, with 8 positions matching TRBD1. This sequence originates from a woman in her thirties or forties in good health and CMV-seropositive. The sequencing sample was made of PBMCs. Here the CDR3 DNA reads TGTGCCAGCTCACCGTTCCAGGGGGCTGGGGAGACCCAGTACTTC. Protein: CASSPFQGAGETQYF.